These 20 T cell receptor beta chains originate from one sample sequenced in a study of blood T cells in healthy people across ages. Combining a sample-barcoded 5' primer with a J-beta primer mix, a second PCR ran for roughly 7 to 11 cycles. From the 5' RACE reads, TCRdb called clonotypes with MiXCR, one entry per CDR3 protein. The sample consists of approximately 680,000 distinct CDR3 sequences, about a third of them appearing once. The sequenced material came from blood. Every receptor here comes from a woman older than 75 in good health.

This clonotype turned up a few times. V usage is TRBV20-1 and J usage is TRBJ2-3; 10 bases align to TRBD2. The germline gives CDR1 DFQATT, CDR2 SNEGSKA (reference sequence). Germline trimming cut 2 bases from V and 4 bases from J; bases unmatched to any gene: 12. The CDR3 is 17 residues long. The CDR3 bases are TGCAGTGCTAGACCTATGTTACTAGCGGGAAGCGCAGATACGCAGTATTTT. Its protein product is CSARPMLLAGSADTQYF.

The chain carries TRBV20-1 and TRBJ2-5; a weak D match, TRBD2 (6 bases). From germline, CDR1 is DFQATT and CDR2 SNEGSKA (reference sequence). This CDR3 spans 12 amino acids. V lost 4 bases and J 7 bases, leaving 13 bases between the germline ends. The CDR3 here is CSANSGTGTQYF. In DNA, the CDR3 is TGCAGTGCTAACTCAGGGACTGGGACCCAGTACTTC.

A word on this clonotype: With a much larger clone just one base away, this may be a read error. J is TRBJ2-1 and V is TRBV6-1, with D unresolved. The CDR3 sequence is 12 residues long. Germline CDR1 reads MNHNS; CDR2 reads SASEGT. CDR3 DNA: TGTACCAGCAGCAACACGTACAATGAGCAGTTCTTC. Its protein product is CTSSNTYNEQFF.

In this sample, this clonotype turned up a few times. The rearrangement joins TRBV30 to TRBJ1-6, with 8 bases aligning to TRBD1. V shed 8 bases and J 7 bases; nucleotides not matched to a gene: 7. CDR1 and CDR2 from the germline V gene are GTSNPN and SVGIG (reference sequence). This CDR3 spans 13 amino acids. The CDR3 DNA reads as TGTGCCACCCAACAGGGGGTCAATTCACCCCTCCACTTT. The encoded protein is CATQQGVNSPLHF.

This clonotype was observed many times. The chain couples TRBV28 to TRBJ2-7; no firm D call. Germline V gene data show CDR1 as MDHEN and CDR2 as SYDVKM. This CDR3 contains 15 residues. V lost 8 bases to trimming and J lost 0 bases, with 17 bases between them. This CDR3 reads CASESGTPSSYEQYF. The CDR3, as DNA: TGTGCCAGCGAGAGTGGCACACCCAGCTCCTACGAGCAGTACTTC.

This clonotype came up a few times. The CDR3 here is CASSSGTGRYGYTF. The CDR3 coding sequence is TGTGCCAGCAGCTCTGGGACAGGGAGATATGGCTACACCTTC. This chain uses TRBV7-9 with TRBJ1-2; 9 bases fit TRBD1. The germline V gene has CDR1 SEHNR and CDR2 FQNEAQ (reference sequence). V was pared by 4 bases and J by 5 bases, with 5 bases of the junction left unmatched. The CDR3 has 14 amino acids. Full variable domain (outside the CDR3, taken from reference TRBV7-9 and TRBJ1-2): DTGVSQNPRHKITKRGQNVTFRCDPISEHNRLYWYRQTLGQGPEFLTYFQNEAQLEKSRLLSDRFSAERPKGSFSTLEIQRTEQGDSAMYLCASSSGTGRYGYTFGSGTRLTVV.

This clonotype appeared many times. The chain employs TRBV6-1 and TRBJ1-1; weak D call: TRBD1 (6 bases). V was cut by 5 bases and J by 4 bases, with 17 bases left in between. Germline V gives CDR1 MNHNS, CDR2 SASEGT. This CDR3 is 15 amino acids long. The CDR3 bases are TGTGCCAGCAGTCGGACATGGGAAGGGGGCACTGAAGCTTTCTTT. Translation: CASSRTWEGGTEAFF.

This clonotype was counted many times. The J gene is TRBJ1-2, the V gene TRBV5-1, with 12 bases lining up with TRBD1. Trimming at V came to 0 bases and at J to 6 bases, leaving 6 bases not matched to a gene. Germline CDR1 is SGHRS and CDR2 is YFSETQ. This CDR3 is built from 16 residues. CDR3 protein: CASSLEGTGGDNGYTF. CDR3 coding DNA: TGCGCCAGCAGCTTGGAGGGGACAGGGGGCGACAATGGCTACACCTTC. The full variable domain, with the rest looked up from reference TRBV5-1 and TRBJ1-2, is KAGVTQTPRYLIKTRGQQVTLSCSPISGHRSVSWYQQTPGQGLQFLFEYFSETQRNKGNFPGRFSGRQFSNSRSEMNVSTLELGDSALYLCASSLEGTGGDNGYTFGSGTRLTVV.

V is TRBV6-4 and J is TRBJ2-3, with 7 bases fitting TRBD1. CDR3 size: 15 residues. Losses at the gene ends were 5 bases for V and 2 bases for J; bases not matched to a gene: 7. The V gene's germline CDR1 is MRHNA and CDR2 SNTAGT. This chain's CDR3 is CASSRDRENTDTQYF. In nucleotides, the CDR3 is TGTGCCAGCAGTCGGGACAGAGAAAACACAGATACGCAGTATTTT.

CDR3 coding DNA: TGTGCCAGCAGCGTAGAGGACAGAAGAACTGAAGCTTTCTTT. It codes for CASSVEDRRTEAFF. The J gene is TRBJ1-1, the V gene TRBV9; TRBD1 is a possible D gene (6 bases). V was cut by 0 bases and J by 5 bases, with 11 bases left in between. Germline V gene sequence: CDR1 SGDLS, CDR2 YYNGEE. The CDR3 is 14 residues long.

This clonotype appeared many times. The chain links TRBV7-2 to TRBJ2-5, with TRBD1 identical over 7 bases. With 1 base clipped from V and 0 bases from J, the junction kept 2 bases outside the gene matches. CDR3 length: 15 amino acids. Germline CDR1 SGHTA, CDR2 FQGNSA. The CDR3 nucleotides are TGTGCCAGCAGCTTAGGGACAGGTTACCAAGAGACCCAGTACTTC. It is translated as CASSLGTGYQETQYF.

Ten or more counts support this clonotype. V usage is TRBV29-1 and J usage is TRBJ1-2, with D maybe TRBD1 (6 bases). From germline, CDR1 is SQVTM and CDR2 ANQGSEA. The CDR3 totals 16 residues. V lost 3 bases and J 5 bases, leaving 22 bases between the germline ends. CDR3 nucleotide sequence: TGCAGCGTTGATTTATTTGACGCGACAGGAGTTTATGGCTACACCTTC. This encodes CSVDLFDATGVYGYTF.

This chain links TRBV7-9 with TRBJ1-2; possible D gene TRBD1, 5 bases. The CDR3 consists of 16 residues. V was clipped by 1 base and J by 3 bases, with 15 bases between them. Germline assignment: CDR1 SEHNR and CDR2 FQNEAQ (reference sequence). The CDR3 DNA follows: TGTGCCAGCAGCTTAGATGGTTGGGGCTGGGACTATGGCTACACCTTC. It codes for CASSLDGWGWDYGYTF.

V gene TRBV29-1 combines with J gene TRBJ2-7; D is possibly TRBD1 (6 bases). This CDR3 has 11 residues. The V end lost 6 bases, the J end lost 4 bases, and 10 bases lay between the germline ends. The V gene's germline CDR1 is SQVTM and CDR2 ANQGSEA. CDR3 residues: CSVGTIYEQYF. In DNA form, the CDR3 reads TGCAGCGTAGGGACAATTTACGAGCAGTACTTC.

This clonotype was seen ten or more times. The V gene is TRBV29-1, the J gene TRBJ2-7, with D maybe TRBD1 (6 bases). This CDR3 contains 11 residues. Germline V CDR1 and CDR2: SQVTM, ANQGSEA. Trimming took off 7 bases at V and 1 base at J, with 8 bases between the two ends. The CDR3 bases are TGCAGCGCTGGACAGTCCTACGAGCAGTACTTC. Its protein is CSAGQSYEQYF.

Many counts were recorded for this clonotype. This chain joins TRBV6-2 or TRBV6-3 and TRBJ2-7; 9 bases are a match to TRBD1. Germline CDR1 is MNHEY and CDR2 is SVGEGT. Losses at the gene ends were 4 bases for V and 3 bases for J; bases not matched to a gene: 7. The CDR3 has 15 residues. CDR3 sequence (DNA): TGTGCCAGCAGTTCCACGACAGGGGGAAGCTACGAGCAGTACTTC. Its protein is CASSSTTGGSYEQYF.

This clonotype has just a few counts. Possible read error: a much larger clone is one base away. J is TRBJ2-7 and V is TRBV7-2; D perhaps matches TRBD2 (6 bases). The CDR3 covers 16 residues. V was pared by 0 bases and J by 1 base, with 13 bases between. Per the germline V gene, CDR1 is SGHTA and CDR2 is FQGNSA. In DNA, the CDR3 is TGTGCCAGCAGCTTAGCAGGCGGGGATCGGTCCTACGAGCAGTACTTC. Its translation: CASSLAGGDRSYEQYF.

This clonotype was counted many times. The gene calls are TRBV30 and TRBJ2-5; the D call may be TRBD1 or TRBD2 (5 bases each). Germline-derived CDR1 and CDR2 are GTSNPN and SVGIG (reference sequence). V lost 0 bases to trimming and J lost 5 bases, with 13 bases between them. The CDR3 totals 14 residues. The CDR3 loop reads CAWSVWSGQETQYF. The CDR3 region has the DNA TGTGCCTGGAGTGTATGGTCGGGGCAGGAGACCCAGTACTTC. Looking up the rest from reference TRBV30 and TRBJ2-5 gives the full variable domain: SQTIHQWPATLVQPVGSPLSLECTVEGTSNPNLYWYRQAAGRGLQLLFYSVGIGQISSEVPQNLSASRPQDRQFILSSKKLLLSDSGFYLCAWSVWSGQETQYFGPGTRLLVL.

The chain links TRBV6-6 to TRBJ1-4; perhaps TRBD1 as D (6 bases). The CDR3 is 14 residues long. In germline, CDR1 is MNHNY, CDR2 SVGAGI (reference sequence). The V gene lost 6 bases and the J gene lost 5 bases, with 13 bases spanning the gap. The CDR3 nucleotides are TGTGCCAGCAGGGACAGAACACGAAATGAAAAACTGTTTTTT. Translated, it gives CASRDRTRNEKLFF.

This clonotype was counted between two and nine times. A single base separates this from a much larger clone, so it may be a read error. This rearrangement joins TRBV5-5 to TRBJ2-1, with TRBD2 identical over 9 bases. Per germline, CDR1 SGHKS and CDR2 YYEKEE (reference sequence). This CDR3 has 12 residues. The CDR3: CVSREGLAEQFF. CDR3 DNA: TGTGTCAGCAGGGAAGGACTAGCGGAGCAGTTCTTC.